This T cell receptor beta chain appears in the sequencing data of a study of identical twins. The study's findings and limits: Fewer insertions characterized abundant cord blood beta clonotypes, whereas memory repertoires showed none. Beta out-of-frame sequences showed weaker excess twin sharing.

TCRdb called the 5' RACE reads again in MiXCR, with one record for every CDR3 protein. Counted here are over 550,000 distinct CDR3 sequences, roughly 6.6% occurring once; the ten biggest clones make up roughly 1.6%. Everyone who donated was a healthy Caucasian. This CDR3 has 15 amino acids. V gave up 1 base and J gave up 4 bases, with 16 bases separating them. In germline, CDR1 is DFQATT, CDR2 SNEGSKA (reference sequence). This clonotype was found a few times. Its antigen is not known. These data are also associated with another study on yellow fever vaccine responses in identical twins.

The genes are TRBV20-1 and TRBJ2-5, with D tentatively TRBD2 (5 bases). This receptor was taken from a woman between 18 and 29 years old in good health. Sequencing was carried out using PBMCs. The CDR3 DNA sequence: TGCAGTGCTAGAGCTGGCGGGCTGGGGAGAGAGACCCAGTACTTC. It codes for CSARAGGLGRETQYF.